These T cell receptor beta chains were read from a single sample in a study of T cell responses to AZD1222 COVID-19 vaccine. The data were produced by immunoSEQ multiplex PCR, yet TCRdb's version contains in-frame clones alone and is incomplete. Altogether 130,000 or so clones are present, roughly 91% being singletons, with the ten largest covering 8.5% to 14%. Sequenced material: peripheral blood, taken on day 0 of MenACWY control vaccination. All receptors come from an adult in good health. Both conserved end residues are part of each CDR3. The order of the fields is J gene, clone size, V gene, D gene, CDR3 protein, CDR3 DNA. A D gene is named only where the DNA matches it firmly. Part of the rows lack a size; the others show once, few, many or a class for expanded clones.

TRBJ2-4,few,TRBV24-1,NA,CATSDSQQQLAKNIQYF,TGTGCCACCAGTGATTCGCAACAGCAGTTAGCCAAAAACATTCAGTACTTC
TRBJ1-1,NA,TRBV6-5,NA,CASSRSIPSTEAFF,TGTGCCAGCAGCAGATCGATCCCCTCCACTGAAGCTTTCTTT
TRBJ2-5,NA,TRBV5-1,NA,CASSLGLDQETQYF,TGCGCCAGCAGCTTGGGGCTGGACCAAGAGACCCAGTACTTC
TRBJ2-6,NA,TRBV19,NA,CASSIGGVSGANVLTF,TGTGCCAGTAGTATAGGGGGGGTATCTGGGGCCAACGTCCTGACTTTC
TRBJ1-1,NA,TRBV7-3,TRBD1,CASSLRRDSTEAFF,TGTGCCAGCAGCTTAAGGCGGGACAGCACTGAAGCTTTCTTT
TRBJ2-7,once,TRBV5-1,NA,CASSQDVSYEQYF,TGCGCCAGCTCCCAGGATGTGTCCTACGAGCAGTACTTC
TRBJ1-4,once,TRBV30,TRBD1,CAWSWTGTTAGEKLFF,TGTGCCTGGAGTTGGACAGGGACCACCGCGGGTGAAAAACTGTTTTTT
TRBJ1-1,NA,TRBV25-1,NA,CASSGYGGLEAFF,TGTGCCAGCAGTGGCTATGGGGGGCTTGAAGCTTTCTTT
TRBJ2-7,NA,TRBV11-3,NA,CASSFSPRHRKEQYF,TGTGCCAGCAGCTTCTCGCCAAGACATCGTAAGGAGCAGTACTTC
TRBJ2-5,NA,TRBV7-3,TRBD1,CASSVGQGATQYF,TGTGCCAGCAGCGTGGGACAGGGGGCGACCCAGTACTTC